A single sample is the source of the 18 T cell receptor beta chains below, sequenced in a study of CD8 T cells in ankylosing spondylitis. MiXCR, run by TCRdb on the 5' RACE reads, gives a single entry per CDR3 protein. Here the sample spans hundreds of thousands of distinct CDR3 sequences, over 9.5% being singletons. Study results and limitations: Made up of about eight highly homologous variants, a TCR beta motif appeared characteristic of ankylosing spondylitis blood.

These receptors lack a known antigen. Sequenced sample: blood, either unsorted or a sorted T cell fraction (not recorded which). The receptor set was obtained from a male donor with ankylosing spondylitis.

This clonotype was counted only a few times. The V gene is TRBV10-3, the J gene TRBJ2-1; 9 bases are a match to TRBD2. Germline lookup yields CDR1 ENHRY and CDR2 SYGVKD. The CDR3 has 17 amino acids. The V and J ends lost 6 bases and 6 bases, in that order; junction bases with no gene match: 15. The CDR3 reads CAIRQRELAGISNEQFF. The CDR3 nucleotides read TGTGCCATCAGACAAAGGGAACTAGCGGGTATCTCCAATGAGCAGTTCTTC.

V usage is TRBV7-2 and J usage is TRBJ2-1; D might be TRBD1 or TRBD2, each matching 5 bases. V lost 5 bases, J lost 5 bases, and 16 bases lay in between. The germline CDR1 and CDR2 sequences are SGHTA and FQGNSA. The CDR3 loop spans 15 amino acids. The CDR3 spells CASSNTWGIHNEQFF. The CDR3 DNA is TGTGCCAGCAGCAACACCTGGGGGATTCACAATGAGCAGTTCTTC.

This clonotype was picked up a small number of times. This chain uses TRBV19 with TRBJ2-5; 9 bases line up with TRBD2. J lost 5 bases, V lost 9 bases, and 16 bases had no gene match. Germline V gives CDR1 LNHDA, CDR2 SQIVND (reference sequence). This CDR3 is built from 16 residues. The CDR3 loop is CASGTSSWDDYETQYF. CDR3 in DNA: TGTGCCAGCGGGACTAGCTCTTGGGATGATTATGAGACCCAGTACTTC.

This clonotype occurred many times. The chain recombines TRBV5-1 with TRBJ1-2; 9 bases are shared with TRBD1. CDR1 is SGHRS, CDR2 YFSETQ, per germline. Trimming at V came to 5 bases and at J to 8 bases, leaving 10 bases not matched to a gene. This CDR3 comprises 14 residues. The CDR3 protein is CASSSGTGSLGYTF. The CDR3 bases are TGCGCCAGCAGTTCCGGGACAGGGTCCTTGGGCTACACCTTC.

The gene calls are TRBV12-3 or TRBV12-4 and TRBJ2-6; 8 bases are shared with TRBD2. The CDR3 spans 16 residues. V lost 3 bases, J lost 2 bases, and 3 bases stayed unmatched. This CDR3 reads CASSLGRGAGANVLTF. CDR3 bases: TGTGCCAGCAGTTTGGGGCGGGGGGCTGGGGCCAACGTCCTGACTTTC.

The CDR3 DNA reads TGCAGTGCTTCTTCGGGACAGGGGGCCGGCGAGCAGTACTTC. This encodes CSASSGQGAGEQYF. The chain combines TRBV20-1 with TRBJ2-7; TRBD1 matches at 12 bases. CDR1 and CDR2 from the germline V gene are DFQATT and SNEGSKA (reference sequence). Losses at the gene ends were 5 bases for V and 6 bases for J; bases not matched to a gene: 8. The length of the CDR3 is 14 residues.

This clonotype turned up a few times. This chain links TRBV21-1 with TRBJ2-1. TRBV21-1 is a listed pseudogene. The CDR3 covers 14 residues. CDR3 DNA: TGTGCCAGCGTACCGGCAAAGAAATACAATGAGCAGTTCTTC. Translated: CASVPAKKYNEQFF.

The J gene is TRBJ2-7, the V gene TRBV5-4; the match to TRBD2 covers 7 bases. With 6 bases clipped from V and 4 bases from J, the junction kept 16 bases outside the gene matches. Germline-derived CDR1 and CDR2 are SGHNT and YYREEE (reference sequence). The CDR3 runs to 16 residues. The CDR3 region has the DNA TGTGCCAGCACCACTGGCGGGGCGGGAGAGGGATACGAGCAGTACTTC. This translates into CASTTGGAGEGYEQYF. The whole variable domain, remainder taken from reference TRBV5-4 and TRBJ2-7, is ETGVTQSPTHLIKTRGQQVTLRCSSQSGHNTVSWYQQALGQGPQFIFQYYREEENGRGNFPPRFSGLQFPNYSSELNVNALELDDSALYLCASTTGGAGEGYEQYFGPGTRLTVT.

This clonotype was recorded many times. The CDR3 loop is CASSLAPRADTEAFF. CDR3 nucleotide sequence: TGCGCCAGCAGCTTGGCCCCCAGGGCGGACACTGAAGCTTTCTTT. The chain links TRBV5-1 to TRBJ1-1, with a possible D match to TRBD1 (5 bases). The CDR3 runs to 15 residues. From germline, CDR1 is SGHRS and CDR2 YFSETQ. The ends were cut back, 0 bases at V and 3 bases at J, with 12 bases in the middle.

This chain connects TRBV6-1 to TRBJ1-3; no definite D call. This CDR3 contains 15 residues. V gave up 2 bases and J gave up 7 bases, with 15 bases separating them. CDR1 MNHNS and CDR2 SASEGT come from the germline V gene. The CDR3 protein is CASSEQGVGKNTIYF. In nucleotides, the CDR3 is TGTGCCAGCAGTGAACAAGGAGTGGGAAAGAACACCATATATTTT.

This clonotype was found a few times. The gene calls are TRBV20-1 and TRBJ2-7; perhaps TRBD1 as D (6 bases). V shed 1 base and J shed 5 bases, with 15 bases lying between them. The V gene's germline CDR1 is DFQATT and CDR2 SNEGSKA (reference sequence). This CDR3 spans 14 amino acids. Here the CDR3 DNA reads TGCAGTGCTAGAGGAAGACTGGGGGCTCACGAGCAGTACTTC. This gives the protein CSARGRLGAHEQYF.

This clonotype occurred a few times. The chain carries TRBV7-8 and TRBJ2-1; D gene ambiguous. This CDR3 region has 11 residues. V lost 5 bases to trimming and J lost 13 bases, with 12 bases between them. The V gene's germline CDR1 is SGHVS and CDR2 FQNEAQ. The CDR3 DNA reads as TGTGCCAGCAGCCTCCTCCTCGACCAGTTCTTC. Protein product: CASSLLLDQFF.

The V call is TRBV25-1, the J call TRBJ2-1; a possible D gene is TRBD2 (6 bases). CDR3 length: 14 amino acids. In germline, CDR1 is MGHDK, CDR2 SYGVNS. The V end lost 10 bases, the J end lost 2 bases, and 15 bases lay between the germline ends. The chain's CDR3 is CATTGEPAYNEQFF. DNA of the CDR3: TGTGCCACCACGGGGGAACCCGCCTACAATGAGCAGTTCTTC.

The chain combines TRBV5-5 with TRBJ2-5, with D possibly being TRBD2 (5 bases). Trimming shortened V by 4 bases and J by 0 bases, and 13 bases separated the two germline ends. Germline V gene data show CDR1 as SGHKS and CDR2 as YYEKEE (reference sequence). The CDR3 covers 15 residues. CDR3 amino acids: CASSLAVLDQETQYF. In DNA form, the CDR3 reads TGTGCCAGCAGCCTAGCCGTTCTAGACCAAGAGACCCAGTACTTC.

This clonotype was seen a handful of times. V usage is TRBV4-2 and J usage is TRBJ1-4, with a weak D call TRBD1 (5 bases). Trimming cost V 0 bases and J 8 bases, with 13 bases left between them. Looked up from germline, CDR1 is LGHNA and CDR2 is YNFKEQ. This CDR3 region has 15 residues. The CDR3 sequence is CASSQEGRQREKLFF. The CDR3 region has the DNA TGTGCCAGCAGCCAAGAAGGGAGACAGAGAGAAAAACTGTTTTTT.

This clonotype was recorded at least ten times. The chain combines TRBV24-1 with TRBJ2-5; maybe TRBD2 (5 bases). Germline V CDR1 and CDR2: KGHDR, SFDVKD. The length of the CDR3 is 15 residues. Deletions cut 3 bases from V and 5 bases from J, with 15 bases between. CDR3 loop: CATSDAADPTETQYF. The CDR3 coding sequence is TGTGCCACCAGTGATGCAGCGGACCCTACGGAGACCCAGTACTTC.

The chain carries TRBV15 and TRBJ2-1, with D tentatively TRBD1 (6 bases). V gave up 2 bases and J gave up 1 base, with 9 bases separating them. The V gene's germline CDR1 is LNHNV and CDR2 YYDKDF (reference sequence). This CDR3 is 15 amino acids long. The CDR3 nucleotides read TGTGCCACCAGCAGACGGGACACTTCCTACAATGAGCAGTTCTTC. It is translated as CATSRRDTSYNEQFF.

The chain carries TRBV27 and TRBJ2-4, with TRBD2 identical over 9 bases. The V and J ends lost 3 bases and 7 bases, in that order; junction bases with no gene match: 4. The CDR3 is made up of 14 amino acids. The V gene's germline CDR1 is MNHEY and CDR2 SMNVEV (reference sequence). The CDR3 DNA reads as TGTGCCAGCAGTTTTAGCGGGAGATCGAACATTCAGTACTTC. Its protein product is CASSFSGRSNIQYF.